This TCR beta chain derives from a study of T-cell memory formation after mild COVID-19. Study at large: In these data, TCR clusters were largely donor specific.

Study-level findings and limits: Contracting CD4+ clones were located mainly in CM and EM, and CD8+ clones in EMRA. Clones contracting over day 15 to 85 were CD4/CD8 balanced, with later expanders leaning CD4+.

Trimming took 1 base from V and 1 from J, leaving 10 bases between them. Germline lookup yields CDR1 SGHVS and CDR2 FQNEAQ. This CDR3 contains 15 residues. This clonotype occurred a few times. The antigen remains undetermined. Each CDR3 protein gets one entry after TCRdb re-called the 5' RACE reads with MiXCR. This table has 500,000 to 650,000 distinct CDR3 sequences, 20% to 25% appearing once. The sample comprised PBMCs or a T cell subset sorted from them (not recorded which). The sequence was obtained from an adult woman who had mild COVID-19 (a few samples of this study predate the infection). Cell type and time point are not known. The chain carries TRBV7-8 and TRBJ1-1; D call uncertain. CDR3 protein: CASSLVSGRNTEAFF. In DNA form, the CDR3 reads TGTGCCAGCAGCTTAGTCTCGGGTCGGAACACTGAAGCTTTCTTT. Based on the CDR3 plus reference TRBV7-8 and TRBJ1-1, the full variable domain is GAGVSQSPRYKVAKRGQDVALRCDPISGHVSLFWYQQALGQGPEFLTYFQNEAQLDKSGLPSDRFFAERPEGSVSTLKIQRTQQEDSAVYLCASSLVSGRNTEAFFGQGTRLTVV.